These 22 T cell receptor beta chains came from one sample sequenced in a study of shared clonotypes between healthy human individuals. Repertoires were generated with immunoSEQ multiplex PCR, while TCRdb's copy carries only in-frame clones and drops some. In the table there are 780,000 or so clones, roughly 72% of which are singletons. The sequenced sample was memory CD4+ T cells sorted from blood. Documented subset: CD45RA-negative fraction. Receptors were obtained from a woman in her thirties in good health.

CDR3 bases: TGTGCCAGCAGAGGCCCGGGGGCAGCTTACAAGGAGGCTTTCTTT. The encoded protein is CASRGPGAAYKEAFF. V usage is TRBV28 and J usage is TRBJ1-1, with D perhaps TRBD1 (6 bases). The germline V gene encodes CDR1 MDHEN and CDR2 SYDVKM. CDR3 size: 15 residues. Trimming shortened V by 6 bases and J by 11 bases, and 25 bases separated the two germline ends.

V usage is TRBV25-1 and J usage is TRBJ2-7; D is perhaps TRBD1 (5 bases). Germline V gives CDR1 MGHDK, CDR2 SYGVNS. The V end was cut by 2 bases, the J end by 3 bases, with 14 bases between. The CDR3 totals 15 residues. CDR3 loop: CASSEPLAGIYEQYF. The CDR3 DNA reads TGTGCCAGCAGTGAACCCCTGGCAGGGATCTACGAGCAGTACTTC.

This chain connects TRBV5-1 to TRBJ2-1, with D possibly matching TRBD1 (6 bases). Germline V gene data show CDR1 as SGHRS and CDR2 as YFSETQ. The CDR3 sequence is 16 residues long. V dropped 4 bases and J dropped 5 bases, with 19 bases sitting between them. The CDR3 region is CASSRSSGTTNNEQFF. DNA of the CDR3: TGCGCCAGCAGCCGATCTTCCGGGACAACGAACAATGAGCAGTTCTTC.

The gene calls are TRBV5-1 and TRBJ1-2; D is undetermined. This CDR3 spans 14 amino acids. With 1 base removed from V and 6 bases from J, the gap between germline ends came to 13 bases. Germline V gene data show CDR1 as SGHRS and CDR2 as YFSETQ. CDR3 in amino acids: CASSLLPEDNGYTF. CDR3 sequence (DNA): TGCGCCAGCAGCTTGCTCCCAGAAGACAATGGCTACACCTTC.

CDR3 sequence: CASSAGATSTYEQYF. DNA for the CDR3: TGCGCCAGCAGTGCAGGGGCGACTTCCACCTACGAGCAGTACTTC. This rearrangement joins TRBV23-1 to TRBJ2-7; possibly TRBD1 for D (6 bases). TRBV23-1 is reported as an ORF; its role is uncertain. Between the trimmed V and J ends, which lost 5 bases and 2 bases, there was a span of 16 bases. This CDR3 spans 15 amino acids.

The rearrangement links TRBV20-1 to TRBJ2-3; D assignment may be TRBD1 or TRBD2 (5 bases each). V lost 7 bases and J 5 bases, leaving 10 bases between the germline ends. The germline V gene encodes CDR1 DFQATT and CDR2 SNEGSKA (reference sequence). The CDR3 runs 11 residues. CDR3 DNA: TGCAGTGGGGGACCCGTAGATACGCAGTATTTT. Translated, it gives CSGGPVDTQYF.

The gene calls are TRBV30 and TRBJ1-4; 8 bases map to TRBD1. CDR1 and CDR2 from the germline V gene are GTSNPN and SVGIG (reference sequence). The V gene end was trimmed by 1 base and the J gene end by 6 bases; junction bases not matched to a gene: 1. The CDR3 sequence is 13 residues long. CDR3 residues: CAWSGTGYEKLFF. The CDR3, as DNA: TGTGCCTGGAGTGGGACAGGGTATGAAAAACTGTTTTTT.

The chain uses TRBV5-1 and TRBJ2-2; 8 bases line up with TRBD1. The CDR3 covers 16 residues. The germline gives CDR1 SGHRS, CDR2 YFSETQ. V trimming: 1 base; J trimming: 2 bases; junction bases outside the gene matches: 4. The CDR3 nucleotides read TGCGCCAGCAGCTTGTGGGGGACAGGCAACACCGGGGAGCTGTTTTTT. Its protein product is CASSLWGTGNTGELFF.

The rearrangement uses TRBV28 and TRBJ1-2, with D possibly TRBD1 on 6 matching bases. Deletions cut 5 bases from V and 3 bases from J, with 16 bases between. This CDR3 is built from 15 residues. Germline V gene lookup returns CDR1 MDHEN and CDR2 SYDVKM. In DNA, the CDR3 is TGTGCCAGCAGTGGGGGGGCAGGGAGTTACTATGGCTACACCTTC. Its translation is CASSGGAGSYYGYTF.

This clone was counted a few times. The chain's CDR3 is CASSARLAGRAEQYF. CDR3 coding DNA: TGTGCCAGCAGCGCGAGACTAGCGGGAAGGGCCGAGCAGTACTTC. The V and J genes are TRBV9 and TRBJ2-7, with 11 nucleotides matching TRBD2. This CDR3 spans 15 amino acids. V was clipped by 3 bases and J by 6 bases; unmatched bases: 8. Per the germline V gene, CDR1 is SGDLS and CDR2 is YYNGEE.

Note on this clone: A much larger clone sits a single nucleotide away, making a read error possible. This chain uses TRBV10-2 with TRBJ1-2, with TRBD1 matching over 7 bases. The germline V gene has CDR1 WSHSY and CDR2 SAAADI. Trimming removed 6 bases from V and 2 bases from J; junction bases left unmatched: 3. This CDR3 spans 13 amino acids. CDR3 sequence: CASSATGNYGYTF. CDR3 in DNA: TGCGCCAGCAGCGCGACAGGGAACTATGGCTACACCTTC.

This chain links TRBV7-3 with TRBJ2-2; weak D call: TRBD2 (5 bases). The CDR3 sequence is 16 residues long. V dropped 5 bases and J dropped 0 bases, with 13 bases sitting between them. Germline V lookup: CDR1 SGHTA, CDR2 FQGTGA. Written as DNA, the CDR3 is TGTGCCAGCAGCCCCAGCGGTGCCGCGAACACCGGGGAGCTGTTTTTT. This translates into CASSPSGAANTGELFF.

This clone appeared a single time. The chain uses TRBV18 and TRBJ1-4, with D uncertain. The CDR3 is 14 residues long. V lost 6 bases, J lost 5 bases, and 13 bases lay in between. CDR1 and CDR2 from the germline V gene are KGHSH and LQKENI. DNA of the CDR3: TGTGCCAGCTCTTCGGGAAGCGAAAATGAAAAACTGTTTTTT. This gives the protein CASSSGSENEKLFF.

This clone was recorded a few times. The V call is TRBV9, the J call TRBJ2-1, with 7 positions matching TRBD2. Trimming removed 3 bases from V and 15 bases from J; junction bases left unmatched: 12. Germline CDR1 and CDR2: SGDLS and YYNGEE. The CDR3 is 13 residues long. The chain's CDR3 is CASSGGLAARLFF. The DNA of the CDR3 is TGTGCCAGCAGCGGAGGGCTAGCGGCCAGACTGTTCTTC.

The V gene is TRBV28, the J gene TRBJ1-5; D gene uncertain. Germline V CDR1 and CDR2: MDHEN, SYDVKM. The germline V and J ends were trimmed by 7 bases and 2 bases, with 6 bases remaining between them. The CDR3 is made up of 12 amino acids. CDR3: CASKRGNQPQHF. For the CDR3, the DNA is TGTGCCAGCAAACGGGGCAATCAGCCCCAGCATTTT.

The V call is TRBV10-1, the J call TRBJ2-2; D gene uncertain. Germline lookup yields CDR1 WNHNN and CDR2 SYGVQD (reference sequence). The CDR3 is 12 amino acids. With 5 bases removed from V and 8 bases from J, the gap between germline ends came to 9 bases. In DNA, the CDR3 is TGCGCCAGCAGTAGAGGCTTTGGGGAGCTGTTTTTT. It encodes CASSRGFGELFF.

This clone was found a few times. The chain recombines TRBV21-1 with TRBJ1-4; TRBD1 is the table's D call and was not checked against the DNA. TRBV21-1 is given as a pseudogene. The CDR3 contains 16 residues. The CDR3 loop is CASSKAGDRVDEKLFF. DNA of the CDR3: TGTGCCAGCAGCAAAGCAGGGGACAGGGTTGATGAAAAACTGTTTTTT.

V and J are TRBV6-4 and TRBJ1-1; weak D call: TRBD1 (5 bases). Trimming left V 7 bases short and J 1 base short, with 19 bases between. The germline V gene encodes CDR1 MRHNA and CDR2 SNTAGT. The CDR3 extends over 16 amino acids. In DNA form, the CDR3 reads TGTGCCAGCATGTCGGACCTAAAAAGGGGGAACACTGAAGCTTTCTTT. Protein product: CASMSDLKRGNTEAFF.

The rearrangement links TRBV5-1 to TRBJ2-7; D may be TRBD1 (6 bases). Per germline, CDR1 SGHRS and CDR2 YFSETQ. The CDR3 runs 13 residues. V shed 4 bases and J shed 3 bases, with 11 bases lying between them. CDR3 region: CASSQDRVYEQYF. CDR3 nucleotide sequence: TGCGCCAGCAGCCAGGACAGAGTCTACGAGCAGTACTTC.

V gene TRBV2 combines with J gene TRBJ1-3; D unclear. Trimming pared 4 bases from V and 3 bases from J, leaving 10 bases between. CDR3 length equals 14 residues. Germline assignment: CDR1 SNHLY and CDR2 FYNNEI. The CDR3 loop reads CASSGAVNGNTIYF. CDR3 sequence (DNA): TGTGCCAGCAGTGGAGCAGTAAATGGAAACACCATATATTTT.

The J gene is TRBJ2-2, the V gene TRBV4-1; D remains unclear. This CDR3 spans 12 amino acids. V was pared by 4 bases and J by 5 bases, with 5 bases between. Germline V CDR1 and CDR2: MGHRA, YSYEKL. The CDR3 reads CASSRLTGELFF. The CDR3 DNA reads as TGCGCCAGCAGCCGATTGACCGGGGAGCTGTTTTTT.

This chain uses TRBV6-1 with TRBJ1-5; a possible D gene is TRBD1 (5 bases). Germline V lookup: CDR1 MNHNS, CDR2 SASEGT. V was pared by 1 base and J by 6 bases, with 10 bases between. The CDR3 runs 14 residues. The chain's CDR3 is CASSEGGGPQPQHF. In nucleotides, the CDR3 is TGTGCCAGCAGTGAAGGGGGGGGACCTCAGCCCCAGCATTTT.